The subject of this entry is one TCR beta chain. These data belong to a study of blood T cell repertoires in COVID-19. Whole-study context: The study drew acute and convalescent COVID-19 samples from the United States, Italy and Spain.

Looked up from germline, CDR1 is MDHEN and CDR2 is SYDVKM. With V trimmed by 7 bases and J by 2 bases, 12 bases remained unmatched. The CDR3 runs 17 residues. Per the study methods: By means of reference gene primer amplification, nucleated cell counts were estimated. Here immunoSEQ multiplex PCR was the method, and the copy in TCRdb shows in-frame clones only, minus some. V and J calls plus clone size are reproduced from that table; the DNA served to infer D and trimming. The sample carries 290,000 or so clones, 90% to 95% recorded once. The rearrangement uses TRBV28 and TRBJ2-1, with 9 bases lining up with TRBD2. What was sequenced was peripheral blood. The clonotype was recovered from a woman in her twenties or thirties with COVID-19, enrolled during active disease. The CDR3 DNA reads as TGTGCCAGCACTGGAAGCGGGAGGTCCCGAACCTACAATGAGCAGTTCTTC. This encodes CASTGSGRSRTYNEQFF.